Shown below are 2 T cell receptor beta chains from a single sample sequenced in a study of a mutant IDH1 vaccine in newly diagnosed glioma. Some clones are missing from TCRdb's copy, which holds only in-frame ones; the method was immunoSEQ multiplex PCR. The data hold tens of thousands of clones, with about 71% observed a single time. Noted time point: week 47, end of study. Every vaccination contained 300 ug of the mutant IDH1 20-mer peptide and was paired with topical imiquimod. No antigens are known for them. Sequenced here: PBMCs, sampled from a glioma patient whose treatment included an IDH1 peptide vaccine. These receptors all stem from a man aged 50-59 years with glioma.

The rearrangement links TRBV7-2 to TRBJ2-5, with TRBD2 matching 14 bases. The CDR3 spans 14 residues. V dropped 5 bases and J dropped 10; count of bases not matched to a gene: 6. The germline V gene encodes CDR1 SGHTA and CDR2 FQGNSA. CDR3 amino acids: CASSTQGLAGVQYF. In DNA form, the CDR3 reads TGTGCCAGCAGCACCCAGGGACTAGCGGGGGTCCAGTACTTC.

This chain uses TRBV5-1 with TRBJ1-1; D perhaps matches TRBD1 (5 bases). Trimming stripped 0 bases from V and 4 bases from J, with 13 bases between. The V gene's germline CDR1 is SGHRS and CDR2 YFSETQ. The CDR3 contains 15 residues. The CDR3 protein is CASSLDPGVRTEAFF. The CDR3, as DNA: TGCGCCAGCAGCTTGGACCCGGGGGTTCGCACTGAAGCTTTCTTT.